The rows below give T cell receptor beta chains drawn from one sample of a study of T cell changes during pregnancy in multiple sclerosis. Clones were read by immunoSEQ multiplex PCR, and TCRdb kept only the in-frame ones, dropping some. The sample has 75,000 to 95,000 clones, roughly 90% seen once. The sample in question was peripheral blood, obtained in the first trimester of pregnancy. The receptor set was obtained from a female donor with multiple sclerosis, enrolled in a pregnancy study. Each CDR3 is given with its conserved first and last residue. D genes are given only for firm matches. Clone size is not always given. Where it is, it says once, few, many or a class for expanded clones.

D	J	V	size	DNA	CDR3
NA	TRBJ2-7	TRBV15	NA	TGTGCCACCAGCAGAGGCGGGCGGGGCCGCGAGCAGTACTTC	CATSRGGRGREQYF
TRBD2	TRBJ2-1	TRBV27	NA	TGTGCCAGCAGACTAGCGGGAGGGCCCTACAATGAGCAGTTCTTC	CASRLAGGPYNEQFF
TRBD1	TRBJ2-7	TRBV28	NA	TGTGCCAGCAGTTACAGGGGGCACTACGAGCAGTACTTC	CASSYRGHYEQYF
TRBD1	TRBJ2-1	TRBV5-8	NA	TGTGCCAGCAGCTTGGCAGGCGCTTGGGACAGTATACACAATGAGCAGTTCTTC	CASSLAGAWDSIHNEQFF
NA	TRBJ2-1	TRBV27	NA	TGTGCCAGCATTTCGGGGCGGGGCCACTACAATGAGCAGTTCTTC	CASISGRGHYNEQFF
NA	TRBJ2-2	TRBV30	NA	TGTGCCTGGAGCATGGGGGGAACCGGGGAGCTGTTTTTT	CAWSMGGTGELFF
NA	TRBJ2-2	TRBV6-1	NA	TGTGCCAGCAGTGGTTTTCTATCCACCGGGGAGCTGTTTTTT	CASSGFLSTGELFF
TRBD1	TRBJ2-7	TRBV5-1	NA	TGCGCCAGCAGCTTGGCCGGGACAGGTATAATCGAGCAGTACTTC	CASSLAGTGIIEQYF
TRBD1	TRBJ1-2	TRBV7-9	NA	TGTGCCAGCAGCTTAGCGGGACAGGGAGCTAACTATGGCTACACCTTC	CASSLAGQGANYGYTF
TRBD1	TRBJ1-1	TRBV28	once	TGTGCCAGCAGACCGACAGGGTTAAGAGCTTTCTTT	CASRPTGLRAFF
NA	TRBJ1-1	TRBV11-2	NA	TGTGCCAGCAGCAAAGAGACAGTGAACACTGAAGCTTTCTTT	CASSKETVNTEAFF
NA	TRBJ2-7	TRBV28	NA	TGTGCCAGCAGTCGCCCCCTGACGCAGACAATCCCGCCCGAGCAGTACTTC	CASSRPLTQTIPPEQYF
TRBD2	TRBJ2-1	TRBV5-1	NA	TGCGCCAGCAGCTTGACTGCAGGGAGGGGTTACAATGAGCAGTTCTTC	CASSLTAGRGYNEQFF
NA	TRBJ1-2	TRBV11-2	NA	TGTGCCAGCAGCCCCCAGAACCGCTTGGTTAACTATGGCTACACCTTC	CASSPQNRLVNYGYTF
TRBD2	TRBJ2-1	TRBV19	NA	TGTGCCAGTTCCGCCCTGGGACTAGGGTATAATGAGCAGTTCTTC	CASSALGLGYNEQFF
NA	TRBJ2-3	TRBV7-3	NA	TGTGCCAGCAGCTTAACGGCGGAGAGCACAGATACGCAGTATTTT	CASSLTAESTDTQYF
NA	TRBJ1-2	TRBV14	NA	TGTGCCAGCAGCCCCCGGGGTTCAGGTTATGGCTACACCTTC	CASSPRGSGYGYTF
NA	TRBJ2-7	TRBV2	NA	TGTGCCAGCAGAGTTCCCGGGACACTTACCTACGAGCAGTACTTC	CASRVPGTLTYEQYF
NA	TRBJ2-7	TRBV4-1	NA	TGCGCCAGCAGCCATCTCCCTTCTAGATATCGATACGAGCAGTACTTC	CASSHLPSRYRYEQYF
NA	TRBJ1-5	TRBV27	NA	TGTGCCAGCAGTTTACAGGGTGGCAATCAGCCCCAGCATTTT	CASSLQGGNQPQHF
TRBD2	TRBJ2-1	TRBV10-3	NA	TGTGCCATCACCGGGACTAGCGGGAGGGGGAATGAGCAGTTCTTC	CAITGTSGRGNEQFF
TRBD1	TRBJ1-1	TRBV28	NA	TGTGCCAGCAGCCCCTTATATGGCCCTAATAACCGGGACAGGGCCAGGAACACTGAAGCTTTCTTT	CASSPLYGPNNRDRARNTEAFF
TRBD2	TRBJ2-7	TRBV19	NA	TGTGCCAGTACCCCGGGAGGGGGAGGAACCTACGAGCAGTACTTC	CASTPGGGGTYEQYF
TRBD2	TRBJ2-7	TRBV7-9	NA	TGTGCCAGCAGCTTAGGCCTAGCGGGAGGCTCCTACGAGCAGTACTTC	CASSLGLAGGSYEQYF
NA	TRBJ1-2	TRBV11-2	NA	TGTGCCAGCAGCTTAGATTACGGGAACTATGGCTACACCTTC	CASSLDYGNYGYTF
TRBD2	TRBJ2-7	TRBV19	few	TGTGCCAGTAGTCCCCGGGGGGGGCCCCTCTCCTACGAGCAGTACTTC	CASSPRGGPLSYEQYF
NA	TRBJ2-7	TRBV5-5	once	TGTGCCAGCAGCTTGGGTAGACAGTCCTCCTACGAGCAGTACTTC	CASSLGRQSSYEQYF
NA	TRBJ1-3	TRBV5-6	once	TGTGCCAGCAGCTTGGGACAGTACTCTGGAAACACCATATATTTT	CASSLGQYSGNTIYF
NA	TRBJ2-7	TRBV27	NA	TGTGCCAGCAGTTTATCGGCGGGGAGCCCCTACGAGCAGTACTTC	CASSLSAGSPYEQYF